Presented here are 27 T cell receptor beta chains from one specimen sequenced in a study of blood T cells in healthy people across ages. Next came a second PCR, run for about 7 to 11 cycles, which used a sample-barcoded 5' primer along with a J-beta primer mix. TCRdb ran MiXCR on the 5' RACE reads and lists one entry per CDR3 protein. The table shows about 750,000 distinct CDR3 sequences, with roughly 50% occurring only once. Input material: blood. The receptor source for this set is an elderly man in good health.

The gene calls are TRBV24-1 and TRBJ2-3; no definite D call. The V gene lost 5 bases and the J gene lost 0 bases, with 5 bases spanning the gap. The germline CDR1 and CDR2 sequences are KGHDR and SFDVKD. The CDR3 consists of 13 residues. CDR3 sequence: CATSGVSTDTQYF. CDR3 nucleotide sequence: TGTGCCACCAGTGGAGTAAGCACAGATACGCAGTATTTT.

The CDR3 nucleotides read TGTGCCAGCAGCCAAGCAGGGGGAAGGGGCGGGGAGCTGTTTTTT. It encodes CASSQAGGRGGELFF. V is TRBV3-1 and J is TRBJ2-2, with 7 nucleotides matching TRBD1. The CDR3 extends over 15 amino acids. The germline CDR1 and CDR2 sequences are LGHDT and YNNKEL (reference sequence). The J segment lost 7 bases and the V segment lost 1 base, leaving 6 bases of the junction unmatched.

The genes are TRBV29-1 and TRBJ2-7; 8 bases are shared with TRBD1. The CDR3 has 13 residues. V shed 5 bases, J shed 5 bases, and the junction held 8 bases outside the gene matches. CDR1 and CDR2 (germline): SQVTM, ANQGSEA. The CDR3 here is CSVIGQGSHEQYF. CDR3 in DNA: TGCAGCGTTATAGGACAGGGATCCCACGAGCAGTACTTC.

This chain links TRBV7-9 with TRBJ1-2, with D unresolved. The CDR3 sequence is 12 residues long. The germline CDR1 and CDR2 sequences are SEHNR and FQNEAQ (reference sequence). V was cut by 4 bases and J by 3 bases, with 6 bases left in between. CDR3 nucleotides: TGTGCCAGCAGCTCCTGGGACTATGGCTACACCTTC. Translated, it gives CASSSWDYGYTF.

This clonotype was seen more than once but under ten times. This rearrangement joins TRBV20-1 to TRBJ2-7, with D possibly being TRBD1 or TRBD2 (5 bases each). The CDR3 is 14 amino acids. V lost 0 bases and J 3 bases, leaving 12 bases between the germline ends. Germline V gives CDR1 DFQATT, CDR2 SNEGSKA (reference sequence). The CDR3 bases are TGCAGTGCTAGAGATCGGGGACCGCTCTACGAGCAGTACTTC. This translates into CSARDRGPLYEQYF.

This clonotype was recorded only once. V usage is TRBV20-1 and J usage is TRBJ2-1, with 12 bases lining up with TRBD2. From germline, CDR1 is DFQATT and CDR2 SNEGSKA (reference sequence). CDR3 size: 14 residues. CDR3 DNA sequence: TGCAATGCCCAGGGACTAGCGGGCTACAATGAGCAGTTCTTC. Residues: CNAQGLAGYNEQFF.

This clonotype was detected ten times or more. The chain has TRBV7-2 and TRBJ2-1; D remains unclear. CDR3 length: 15 amino acids. Trimming shortened V by 5 bases and J by 0 bases, and 11 bases separated the two germline ends. Germline lookup yields CDR1 SGHTA and CDR2 FQGNSA. CDR3 bases: TGTGCCAGCAGCCCAGCCGGGTCCTCCTACAATGAGCAGTTCTTC. Its translation is CASSPAGSSYNEQFF.

Written as DNA, the CDR3 is TGTGCCAGCAGCCGGTGGGGTAGCGGGAACAACGAGCAGTACTTC. Translated, it gives CASSRWGSGNNEQYF. The gene calls are TRBV14 and TRBJ2-7; 8 nucleotides agree with TRBD2. J gave up 5 bases and V 4 bases, and 10 bases lay outside the gene matches. Germline V gene lookup returns CDR1 SGHDN and CDR2 FVKESK. CDR3 length: 15 residues.

V gene TRBV28 combines with J gene TRBJ1-1, with D maybe TRBD1 (5 bases). CDR1 and CDR2 (germline): MDHEN, SYDVKM. The CDR3 is 11 residues long. V lost 8 bases to trimming and J lost 6 bases, with 10 bases between them. The chain's CDR3 is CASRGGAEAFF. In DNA form, the CDR3 reads TGTGCCAGCCGTGGAGGGGCTGAAGCTTTCTTT.

V usage is TRBV12-3 or TRBV12-4 and J usage is TRBJ2-1, with TRBD1 matching over 9 bases. V shed 6 bases and J 5 bases; nucleotides not matched to a gene: 14. This CDR3 comprises 17 residues. The CDR3 loop reads CASSRALQGALNNEQFF. DNA for the CDR3: TGTGCCAGCAGCCGGGCCCTACAGGGGGCACTGAACAATGAGCAGTTCTTC.

CDR3 nucleotide sequence: TGCAGTGCTAGTGGTGGGACTCGCACAGATACGCAGTATTTT. Its protein is CSASGGTRTDTQYF. The V gene is TRBV20-1, the J gene TRBJ2-3; maybe TRBD2 (6 bases). The CDR3 runs 14 residues. CDR1 and CDR2 from the germline V gene are DFQATT and SNEGSKA (reference sequence). Between the trimmed V and J ends, which lost 3 bases and 1 base, there was a span of 11 bases.

This chain connects TRBV7-9 to TRBJ2-1, with 8 nucleotides matching TRBD2. The CDR3 has 14 amino acids. Germline V lookup: CDR1 SEHNR, CDR2 FQNEAQ (reference sequence). V shed 3 bases and J 12 bases; nucleotides not matched to a gene: 10. Here the CDR3 DNA reads TGTGCCAGCAGCTTGGGACTAGAGACAGATACGCAGTTCTTC. Translated, it gives CASSLGLETDTQFF.

J is TRBJ2-7 and V is TRBV20-1, with 8 nucleotides matching TRBD1. The CDR3 is made up of 14 amino acids. Trimming at V came to 4 bases and at J to 6 bases, leaving 11 bases not matched to a gene. The germline CDR1 and CDR2 sequences are DFQATT and SNEGSKA (reference sequence). CDR3 loop: CSAIGLGQGGEQYF. The CDR3 region has the DNA TGCAGTGCTATCGGCCTAGGACAGGGAGGCGAGCAGTACTTC.

The chain links TRBV5-1 to TRBJ1-5; 7 bases are shared with TRBD1. V lost 4 bases and J lost 6; bases outside the gene matches: 7. The germline V gene has CDR1 SGHRS and CDR2 YFSETQ. The CDR3 is 14 residues long. The CDR3: CASSLLTGSQPQHF. For the CDR3, the DNA is TGCGCCAGCAGCCTATTGACAGGGAGTCAGCCCCAGCATTTT.

This clonotype has a handful of counts. This chain joins TRBV9 and TRBJ1-4, with TRBD1 matching 7 bases. This CDR3 has 16 amino acids. The ends lost 3 bases at V and 4 bases at J; junction bases unmatched: 9. Germline loops: CDR1 SGDLS, CDR2 YYNGEE. The CDR3 sequence: CASSARDSDFNEKLFF. CDR3 nucleotides: TGTGCCAGCAGCGCAAGGGACAGCGACTTTAATGAAAAACTGTTTTTT.

This clonotype has only a few counts. The chain recombines TRBV7-2 with TRBJ2-4; tentative D call: TRBD1 (5 bases). V was cut by 5 bases and J by 13 bases, with 21 bases left in between. Germline CDR1 is SGHTA and CDR2 is FQGNSA. CDR3 length: 14 amino acids. CDR3 DNA sequence: TGTGCCAGCAGCCCCCAGGGCAGGTCCCTGGGGCAGTACTTC. It codes for CASSPQGRSLGQYF.

This chain connects TRBV2 to TRBJ2-7; weak D call: TRBD2 (5 bases). The CDR3 runs to 14 residues. Germline loops: CDR1 SNHLY, CDR2 FYNNEI. Trimming took 2 bases from V and 3 from J, leaving 11 bases between them. Here the CDR3 reads CASSERGRNYEQYF. The DNA for the CDR3 is TGTGCCAGCAGTGAACGGGGTAGAAACTACGAGCAGTACTTC.

This clonotype has a handful of counts. The chain recombines TRBV5-1 with TRBJ2-3, with D hard to call. Looked up from germline, CDR1 is SGHRS and CDR2 is YFSETQ. The CDR3 length is 15 residues. The V end was cut by 2 bases, the J end by 1 base, with 11 bases between. The CDR3 is CASSLDGIGTDTQYF. CDR3 nucleotide sequence: TGCGCCAGCAGCTTAGACGGAATCGGCACAGATACGCAGTATTTT. Based on the CDR3 plus reference TRBV5-1 and TRBJ2-3, the full variable domain is KAGVTQTPRYLIKTRGQQVTLSCSPISGHRSVSWYQQTPGQGLQFLFEYFSETQRNKGNFPGRFSGRQFSNSRSEMNVSTLELGDSALYLCASSLDGIGTDTQYFGPGTRLTVL.

The chain couples TRBV27 to TRBJ2-3, with 10 positions matching TRBD2. The CDR3 sequence is 15 residues long. The junction had 17 bases not matched to a gene; V was cut back by 6 bases and J by 14 bases. Per germline, CDR1 MNHEY and CDR2 SMNVEV (reference sequence). The CDR3 nucleotides are TGTGCCAGCAGAAATTTCCTAGCGGGAGTCAGATACGCGTATTTT. Its translation is CASRNFLAGVRYAYF.

The V call is TRBV12-3 or TRBV12-4, the J call TRBJ1-5; D unclear. This CDR3 contains 15 residues. The V end was cut by 1 base, the J end by 3 bases, with 10 bases between. In nucleotides, the CDR3 is TGTGCCAGCAGTTTAGGGTCAAGGGACAATCAGCCCCAGCATTTT. It codes for CASSLGSRDNQPQHF.

A remark on this clonotype: A junction boundary mismatches the germline segment, possibly from a read error. V and J are TRBV10-3 and TRBJ2-4, with 9 nucleotides matching TRBD2. The CDR3 has 11 amino acids. CDR1 and CDR2 from the germline V gene are ENHRY and SYGVKD. CDR3 DNA: TGCAGAAGGGGCGGGAGGGCCGGGCAGTACTTC. It translates to CRRGGRAGQYF.

This clonotype was found once. J is TRBJ2-2 and V is TRBV20-1; weak D call: TRBD1 (6 bases). Germline-derived CDR1 and CDR2 are DFQATT and SNEGSKA (reference sequence). This CDR3 spans 15 amino acids. With 2 bases removed from V and 4 bases from J, the gap between germline ends came to 14 bases. CDR3 amino acids: CSARTGFFGTGELFF. The CDR3 nucleotides are TGCAGTGCTAGAACAGGGTTTTTCGGCACCGGGGAGCTGTTTTTT.

V and J are TRBV11-2 and TRBJ2-3; TRBD2 agrees at 9 bases. From germline, CDR1 is SGHAT and CDR2 FQNNGV. The CDR3 is 18 residues long. Trimming removed 3 bases from V and 7 bases from J; junction bases left unmatched: 17. The CDR3 sequence is CASSFSLAGLNTLNTQYF. CDR3 DNA sequence: TGTGCCAGCAGCTTTAGTCTAGCGGGACTCAACACATTGAATACGCAGTATTTT.

V usage is TRBV2 and J usage is TRBJ2-5, with TRBD2 matching over 9 bases. The CDR3 sequence is 17 residues long. Per germline, CDR1 SNHLY and CDR2 FYNNEI. Germline trimming cut 3 bases from V and 5 bases from J; bases unmatched to any gene: 13. The CDR3 protein is CASSDSILAGEVETQYF. The CDR3 DNA follows: TGTGCCAGCAGTGATTCCATATTAGCGGGAGAGGTTGAGACCCAGTACTTC.

There are a few counts of this clonotype. CDR3: CSARVGRGRVEQYF. The CDR3 nucleotides read TGCAGTGCTAGAGTGGGCAGGGGGCGGGTAGAACAGTACTTC. The gene calls are TRBV20-1 and TRBJ2-4; TRBD1 agrees at 8 bases. Germline V CDR1 and CDR2: DFQATT, SNEGSKA (reference sequence). Losses at the gene ends were 1 base for V and 13 bases for J; bases not matched to a gene: 12. This CDR3 region has 14 residues.

In this sample, this clonotype turned up many times. The V call is TRBV20-1, the J call TRBJ2-1; D perhaps matches TRBD1 (5 bases). The germline gives CDR1 DFQATT, CDR2 SNEGSKA (reference sequence). This CDR3 is built from 18 residues. V lost 0 bases and J 6 bases, leaving 24 bases between the germline ends. CDR3 bases: TGCAGTGCTAGAGATAGTTTCCAGCGACAGACCCTTGGCAATGAGCAGTTCTTC. Its translation is CSARDSFQRQTLGNEQFF.

The chain links TRBV2 to TRBJ2-1, with D hard to call. Per the germline V gene, CDR1 is SNHLY and CDR2 is FYNNEI. V dropped 6 bases and J dropped 0 bases, with 15 bases sitting between them. CDR3 length: 16 residues. The CDR3 DNA is TGTGCCAGCAGCGCACAGCTCTCAAGCTCCTACAATGAGCAGTTCTTC. It is translated as CASSAQLSSSYNEQFF.